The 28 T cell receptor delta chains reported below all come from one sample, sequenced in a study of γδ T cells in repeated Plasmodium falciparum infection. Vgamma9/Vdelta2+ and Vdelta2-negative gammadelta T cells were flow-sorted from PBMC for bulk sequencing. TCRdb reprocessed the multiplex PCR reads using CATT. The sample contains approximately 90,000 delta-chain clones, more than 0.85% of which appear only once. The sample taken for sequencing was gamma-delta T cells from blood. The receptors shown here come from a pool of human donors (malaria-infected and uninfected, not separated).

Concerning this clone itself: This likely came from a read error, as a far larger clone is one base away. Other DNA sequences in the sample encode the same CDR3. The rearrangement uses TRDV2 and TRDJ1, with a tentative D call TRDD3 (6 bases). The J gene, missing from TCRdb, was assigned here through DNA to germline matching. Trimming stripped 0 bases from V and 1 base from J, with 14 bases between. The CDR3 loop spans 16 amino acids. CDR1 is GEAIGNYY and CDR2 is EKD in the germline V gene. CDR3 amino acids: CACDTDAGGPTDKLIF. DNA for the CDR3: TGTGCCTGTGACACCGATGCAGGGGGACCCACCGATAAACTCATCTTT.

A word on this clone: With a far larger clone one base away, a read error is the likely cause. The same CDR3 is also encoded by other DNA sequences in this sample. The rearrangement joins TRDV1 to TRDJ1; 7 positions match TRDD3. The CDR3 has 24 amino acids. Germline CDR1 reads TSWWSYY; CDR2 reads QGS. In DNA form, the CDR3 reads TGTGCTCTTGGGGCCAGATCCACGCCTTCGCTCCTGGAATGGGGGAAGGTAGGGACCGATAAACTCATCTTC. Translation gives CALGARSTPSLLEWGKVGTDKLIF.

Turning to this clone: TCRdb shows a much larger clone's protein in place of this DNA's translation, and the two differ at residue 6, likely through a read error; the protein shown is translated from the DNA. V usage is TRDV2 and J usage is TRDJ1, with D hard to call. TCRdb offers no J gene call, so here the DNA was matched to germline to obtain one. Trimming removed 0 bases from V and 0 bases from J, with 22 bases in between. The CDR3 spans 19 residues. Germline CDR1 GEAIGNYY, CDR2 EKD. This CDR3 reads CACDTSLQRNPSYTDKLIF. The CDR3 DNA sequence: TGTGCCTGTGACACCTCACTGCAAAGGAATCCCTCGTACACCGATAAACTCATCTTT.

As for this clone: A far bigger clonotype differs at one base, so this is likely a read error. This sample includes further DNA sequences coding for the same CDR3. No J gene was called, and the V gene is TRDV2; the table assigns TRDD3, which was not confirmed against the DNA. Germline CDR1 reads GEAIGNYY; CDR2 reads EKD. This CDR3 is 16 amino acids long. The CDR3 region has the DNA TGTGCCTGTACCGGGGGATACAGTAGAGGAACCGATAAACTCATCTTC. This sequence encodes CACTGGYSRGTDKLIF.

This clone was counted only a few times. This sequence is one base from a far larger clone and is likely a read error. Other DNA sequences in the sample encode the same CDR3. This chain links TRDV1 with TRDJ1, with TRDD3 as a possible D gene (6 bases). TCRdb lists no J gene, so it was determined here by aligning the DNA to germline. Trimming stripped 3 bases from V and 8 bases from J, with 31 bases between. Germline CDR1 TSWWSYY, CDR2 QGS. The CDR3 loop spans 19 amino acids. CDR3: CALGELPRLGLLNYLKLIF. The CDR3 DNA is TGTGCTCTTGGGGAGCTGCCGAGGCTGGGGTTACTAAACTACCTGAAACTCATCTTT.

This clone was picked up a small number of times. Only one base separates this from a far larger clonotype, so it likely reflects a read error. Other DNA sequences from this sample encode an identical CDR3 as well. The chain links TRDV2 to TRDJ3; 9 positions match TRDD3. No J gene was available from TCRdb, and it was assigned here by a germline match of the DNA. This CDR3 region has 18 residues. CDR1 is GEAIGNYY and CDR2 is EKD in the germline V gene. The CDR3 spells CACDTVGDSSWDTRQMFF. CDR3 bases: TGCGCCTGTGACACCGTGGGGGATAGCTCCTGGGACACCCGACAGATGTTTTTC.

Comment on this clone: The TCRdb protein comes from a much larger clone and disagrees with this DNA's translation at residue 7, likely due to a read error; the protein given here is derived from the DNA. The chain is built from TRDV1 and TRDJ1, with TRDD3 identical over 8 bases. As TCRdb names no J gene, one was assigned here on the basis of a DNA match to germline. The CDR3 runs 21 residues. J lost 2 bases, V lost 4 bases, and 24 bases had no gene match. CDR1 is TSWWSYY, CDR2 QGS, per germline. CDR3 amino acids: CALGAWDFYDPPDWGTDKLIF. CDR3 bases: TGTGCTCTTGGGGCCTGGGATTTCTACGACCCTCCTGACTGGGGGACCGATAAACTCATCTTT.

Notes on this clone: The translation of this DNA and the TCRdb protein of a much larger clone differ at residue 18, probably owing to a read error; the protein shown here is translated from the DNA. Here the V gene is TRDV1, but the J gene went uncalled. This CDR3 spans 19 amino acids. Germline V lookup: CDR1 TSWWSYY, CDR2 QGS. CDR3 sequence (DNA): TGTGCTCTTGGGGAACCAAACTCTCACACTTCTTCCCCCACCGATAAACTCACCTTT. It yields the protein CALGEPNSHTSSPTDKLTF.

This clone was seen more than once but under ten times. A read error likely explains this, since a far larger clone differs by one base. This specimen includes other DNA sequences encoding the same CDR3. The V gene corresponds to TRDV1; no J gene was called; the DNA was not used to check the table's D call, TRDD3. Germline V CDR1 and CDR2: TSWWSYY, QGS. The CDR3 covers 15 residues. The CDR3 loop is CALGGIGTVTDKLIF. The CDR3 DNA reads TGTGCTCTTGGAGGGATAGGGACCGTAACCGATAAGCTCATCTTT.

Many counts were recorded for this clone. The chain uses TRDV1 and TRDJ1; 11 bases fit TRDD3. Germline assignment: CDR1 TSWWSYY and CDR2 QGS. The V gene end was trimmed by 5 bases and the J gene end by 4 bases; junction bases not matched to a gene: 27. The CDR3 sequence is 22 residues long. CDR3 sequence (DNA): TGTGCTCTTGGGAAAAGGTCCAACGGGGTCCCTACTGGGGGATATCGAGACGATAAACTCATCTTT. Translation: CALGKRSNGVPTGGYRDDKLIF.

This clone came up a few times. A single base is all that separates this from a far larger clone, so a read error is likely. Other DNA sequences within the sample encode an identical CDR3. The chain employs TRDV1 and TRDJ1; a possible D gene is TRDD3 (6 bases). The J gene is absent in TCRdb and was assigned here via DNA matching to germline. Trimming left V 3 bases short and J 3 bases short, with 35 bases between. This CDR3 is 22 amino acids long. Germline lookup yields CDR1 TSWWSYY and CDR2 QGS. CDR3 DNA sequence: TGTGCTCTTGGGGAGCCCAATACAGCTCGGATACTGGGAGTCCTCCTGCCCGATAAACTCATCTTT. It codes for CALGEPNTARILGVLLPDKLIF.

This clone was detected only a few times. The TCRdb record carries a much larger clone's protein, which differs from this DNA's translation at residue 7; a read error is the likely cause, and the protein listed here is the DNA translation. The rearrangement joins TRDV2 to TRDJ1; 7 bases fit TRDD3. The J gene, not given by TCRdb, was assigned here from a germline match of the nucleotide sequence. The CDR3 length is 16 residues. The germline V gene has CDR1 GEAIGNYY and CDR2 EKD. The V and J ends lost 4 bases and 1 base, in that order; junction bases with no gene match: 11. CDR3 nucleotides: TGTGCCTGTGATCGACTGAGGGATACTCGCACCGATAAACTCATCTTT. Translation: CACDRLRDTRTDKLIF.

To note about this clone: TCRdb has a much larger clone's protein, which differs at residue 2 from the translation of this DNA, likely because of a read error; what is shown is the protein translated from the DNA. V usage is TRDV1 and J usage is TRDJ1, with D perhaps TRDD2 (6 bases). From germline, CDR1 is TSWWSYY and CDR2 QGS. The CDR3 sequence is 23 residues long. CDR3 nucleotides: TGTTCTCTTGGGGAAAGGAGGATCCTACGTTTACGGGAGTACGACGGGTACACCGATAAACTCATCTTT. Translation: CSLGERRILRLREYDGYTDKLIF.

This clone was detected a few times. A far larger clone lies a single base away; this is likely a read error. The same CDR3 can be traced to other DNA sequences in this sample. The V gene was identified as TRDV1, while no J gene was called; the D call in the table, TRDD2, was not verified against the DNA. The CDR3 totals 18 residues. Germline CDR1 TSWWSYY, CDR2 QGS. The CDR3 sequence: CALGNWPSHPLNTDKLIF. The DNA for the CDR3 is TGTGCTCTTGGGAATTGGCCTTCCCACCCCCTTAACACCGATAAACTCATCTTC.

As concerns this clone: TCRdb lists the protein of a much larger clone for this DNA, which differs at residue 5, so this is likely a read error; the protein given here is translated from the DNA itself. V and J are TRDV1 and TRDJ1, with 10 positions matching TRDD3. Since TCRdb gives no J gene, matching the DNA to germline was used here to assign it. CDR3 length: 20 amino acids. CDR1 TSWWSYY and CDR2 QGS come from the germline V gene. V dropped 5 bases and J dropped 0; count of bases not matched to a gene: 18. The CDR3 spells CALGKGSAWGIQAYTDKLIF. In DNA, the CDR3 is TGTGCTCTTGGGAAAGGTTCCGCGTGGGGGATACAGGCTTACACCGATAAACTCATCTTT.

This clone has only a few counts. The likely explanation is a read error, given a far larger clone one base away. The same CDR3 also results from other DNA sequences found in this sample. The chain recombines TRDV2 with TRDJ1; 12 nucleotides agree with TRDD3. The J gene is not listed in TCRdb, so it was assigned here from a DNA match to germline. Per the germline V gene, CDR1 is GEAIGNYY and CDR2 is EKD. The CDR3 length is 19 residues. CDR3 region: CACDTVALGDTHHTDKLIF. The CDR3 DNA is TGTGCCTGTGACACCGTGGCCCTGGGGGATACGCATCACACTGATAAACTCATCTTT.

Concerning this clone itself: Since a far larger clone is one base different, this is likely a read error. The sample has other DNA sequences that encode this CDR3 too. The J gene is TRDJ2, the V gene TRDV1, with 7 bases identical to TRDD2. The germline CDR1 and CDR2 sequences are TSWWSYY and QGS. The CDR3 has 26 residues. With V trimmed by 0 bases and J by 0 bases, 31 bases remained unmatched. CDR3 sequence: CALGELALPMKLGDSPSLALTAQLFF. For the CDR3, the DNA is TGTGCTCTTGGGGAACTAGCGCTTCCTATGAAGCTGGGAGATTCTCCTTCCTTAGCTTTGACAGCACAACTCTTCTTT.

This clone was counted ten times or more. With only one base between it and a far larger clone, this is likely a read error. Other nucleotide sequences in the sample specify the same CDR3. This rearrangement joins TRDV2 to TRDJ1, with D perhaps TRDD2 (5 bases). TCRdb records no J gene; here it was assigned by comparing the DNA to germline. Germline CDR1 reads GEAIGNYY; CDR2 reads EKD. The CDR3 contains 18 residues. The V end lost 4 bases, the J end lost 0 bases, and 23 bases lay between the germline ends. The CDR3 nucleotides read TGTGCCTGTGATACCGTCCTAAGAGGGGCCGCGTACACCGATAAACTCATCTTT. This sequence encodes CACDTVLRGAAYTDKLIF.

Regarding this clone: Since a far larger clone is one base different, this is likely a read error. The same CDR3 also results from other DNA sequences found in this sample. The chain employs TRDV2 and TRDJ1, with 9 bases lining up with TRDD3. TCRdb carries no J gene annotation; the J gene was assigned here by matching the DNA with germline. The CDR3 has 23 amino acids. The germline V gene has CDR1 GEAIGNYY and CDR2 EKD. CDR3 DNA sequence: TGTGCCTGTGACCTTCGCCATCTAGAGAATTTACTGGGGGACACACCCCGCTCCGACAAACTCATCTTT. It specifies CACDLRHLENLLGDTPRSDKLIF.

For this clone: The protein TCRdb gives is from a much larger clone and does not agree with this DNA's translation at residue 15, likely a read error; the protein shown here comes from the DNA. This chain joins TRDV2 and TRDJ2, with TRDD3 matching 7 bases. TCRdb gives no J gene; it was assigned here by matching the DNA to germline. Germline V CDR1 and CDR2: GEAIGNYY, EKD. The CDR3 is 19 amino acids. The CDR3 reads CACDTLGGDPPALTEQLFF. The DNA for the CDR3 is TGTGCCTGTGACACCCTGGGGGGGGACCCACCAGCTTTGACAGAACAACTCTTCTTT.

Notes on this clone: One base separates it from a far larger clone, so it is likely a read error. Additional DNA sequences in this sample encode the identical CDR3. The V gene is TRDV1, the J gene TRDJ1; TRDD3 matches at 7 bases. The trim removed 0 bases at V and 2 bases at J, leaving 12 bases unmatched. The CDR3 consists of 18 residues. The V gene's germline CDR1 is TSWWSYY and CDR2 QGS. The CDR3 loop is CALGELDGILPYTDKLIF. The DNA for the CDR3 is TGTGCTCTTGGGGAACTAGATGGGATACTTCCGTATACCGATAAACTCATCTTT.

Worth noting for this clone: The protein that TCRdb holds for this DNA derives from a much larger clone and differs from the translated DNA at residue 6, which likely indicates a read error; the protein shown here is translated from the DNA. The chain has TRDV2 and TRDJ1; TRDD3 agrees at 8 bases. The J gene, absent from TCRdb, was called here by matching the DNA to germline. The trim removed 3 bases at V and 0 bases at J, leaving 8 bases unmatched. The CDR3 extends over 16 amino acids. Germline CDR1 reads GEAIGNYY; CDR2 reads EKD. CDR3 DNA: TGTGCCTGTGACCCACATACTGGGGGGGACACCGATAAACTCATCTTT. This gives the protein CACDPHTGGDTDKLIF.

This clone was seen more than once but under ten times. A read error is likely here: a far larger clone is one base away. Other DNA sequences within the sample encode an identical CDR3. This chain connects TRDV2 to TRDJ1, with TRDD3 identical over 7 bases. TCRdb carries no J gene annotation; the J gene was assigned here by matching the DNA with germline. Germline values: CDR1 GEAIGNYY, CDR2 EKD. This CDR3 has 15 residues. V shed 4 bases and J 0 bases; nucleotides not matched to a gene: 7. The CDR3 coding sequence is TGTGCCTGTGATGCCGTGGGGGAAAACACCGATAAACTCATCTTT. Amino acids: CACDAVGENTDKLIF.

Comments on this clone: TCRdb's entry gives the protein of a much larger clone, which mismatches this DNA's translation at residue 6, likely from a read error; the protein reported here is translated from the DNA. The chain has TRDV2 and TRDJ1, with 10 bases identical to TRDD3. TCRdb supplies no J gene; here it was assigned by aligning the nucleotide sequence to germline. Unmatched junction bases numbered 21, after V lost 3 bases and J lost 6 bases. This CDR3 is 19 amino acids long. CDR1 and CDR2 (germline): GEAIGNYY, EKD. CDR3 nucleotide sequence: TGTGCCTGTGACTCCGCGCATGCGGGGGGATACGCGAAAGAGAATAAACTCATCTTT. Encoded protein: CACDSAHAGGYAKENKLIF.

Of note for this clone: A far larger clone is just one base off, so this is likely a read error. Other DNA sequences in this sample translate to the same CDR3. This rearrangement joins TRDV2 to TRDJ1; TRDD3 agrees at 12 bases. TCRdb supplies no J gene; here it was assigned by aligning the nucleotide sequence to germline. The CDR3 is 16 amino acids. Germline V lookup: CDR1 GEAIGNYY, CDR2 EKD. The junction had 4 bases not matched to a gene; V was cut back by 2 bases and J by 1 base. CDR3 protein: CACDILGDTLTDKLIF. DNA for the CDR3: TGTGCCTGTGACATCCTGGGGGATACGCTCACCGATAAACTCATCTTT.

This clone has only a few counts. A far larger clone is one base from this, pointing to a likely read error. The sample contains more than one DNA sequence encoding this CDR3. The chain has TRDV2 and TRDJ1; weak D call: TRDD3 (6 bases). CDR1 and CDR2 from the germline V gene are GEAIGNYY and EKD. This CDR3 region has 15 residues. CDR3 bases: TGTGCCTGTGACACCTTGGGAGTGGATACCGATAAACTTATCTTT. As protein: CACDTLGVDTDKLIF.

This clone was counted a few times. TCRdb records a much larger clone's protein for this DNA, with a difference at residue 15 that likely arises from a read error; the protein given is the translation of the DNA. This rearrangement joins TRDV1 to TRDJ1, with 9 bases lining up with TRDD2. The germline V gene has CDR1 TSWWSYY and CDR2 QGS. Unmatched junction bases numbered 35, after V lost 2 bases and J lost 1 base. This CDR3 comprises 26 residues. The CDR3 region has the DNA TGTGCTCTTGGGGAAGCGGGGCCTTCCTACGGGAGGAGTACTTGGGGACCCCGTTGGGTCACCGATAAACTCATCTTT. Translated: CALGEAGPSYGRSTWGPRWVTDKLIF.

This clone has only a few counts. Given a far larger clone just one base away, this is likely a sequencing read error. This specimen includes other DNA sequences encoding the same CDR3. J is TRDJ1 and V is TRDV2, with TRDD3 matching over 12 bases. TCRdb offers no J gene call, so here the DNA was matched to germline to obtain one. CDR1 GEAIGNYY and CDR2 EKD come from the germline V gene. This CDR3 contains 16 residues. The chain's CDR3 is CACDRLGDTRMKELIF. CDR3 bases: TGCGCCTGTGACAGACTGGGGGATACAAGAATGAAGGAACTCATCTTT.